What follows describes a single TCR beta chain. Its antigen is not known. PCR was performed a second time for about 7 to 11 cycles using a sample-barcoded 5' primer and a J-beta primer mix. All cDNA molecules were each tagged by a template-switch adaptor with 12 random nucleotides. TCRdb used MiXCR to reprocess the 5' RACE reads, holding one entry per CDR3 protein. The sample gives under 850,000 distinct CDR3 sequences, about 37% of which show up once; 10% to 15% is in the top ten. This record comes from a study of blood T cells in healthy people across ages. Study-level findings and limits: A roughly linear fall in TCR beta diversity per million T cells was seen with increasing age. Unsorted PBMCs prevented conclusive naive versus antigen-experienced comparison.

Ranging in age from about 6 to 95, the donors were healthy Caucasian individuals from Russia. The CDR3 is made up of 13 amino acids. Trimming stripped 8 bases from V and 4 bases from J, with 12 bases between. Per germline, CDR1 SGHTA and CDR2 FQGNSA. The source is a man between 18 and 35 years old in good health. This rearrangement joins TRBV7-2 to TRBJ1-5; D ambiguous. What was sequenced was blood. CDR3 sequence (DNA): TGTGCCAGCGGCTCGAAGCCGAATCAGCCCCAGCATTTT. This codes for CASGSKPNQPQHF.